Presented here are 3 T cell receptor beta chains from one specimen sequenced in a study of T cells in Graves' hyperthyroidism and ophthalmopathy. RNA transcripts yielded amplified TCR beta CDR3 regions. Primed by the HTBI set, a first-round RT-PCR was run on the TCR CDR3. MiXCR was run by TCRdb on the multiplex PCR reads, yielding one entry per CDR3 protein. The data show approximately 430,000 distinct CDR3 sequences, about a sixth seen once. The sequenced material came from blood. The origin of the receptors is a young woman with Graves' hyperthyroidism.

This clonotype was found once. The chain couples TRBV29-1 to TRBJ2-1; TRBD2 matches at 14 bases. Germline values: CDR1 SQVTM, CDR2 ANQGSEA. This CDR3 spans 15 amino acids. After removal of 3 bases from V and 7 bases from J, the junction contained 5 bases not matched to a gene. The CDR3 sequence is CSVDLGLAGVNEQFF. For the CDR3, the DNA is TGCAGCGTTGATTTGGGACTAGCGGGGGTAAATGAGCAGTTCTTC.

This clonotype showed up just a few times. The CDR3 sequence is CASSPRRLEDTQYF. The CDR3, as DNA: TGTGCCAGCTCACCACGTCGGTTAGAAGATACGCAGTATTTT. V and J are TRBV18 and TRBJ2-3; D gene unclear. CDR3 length: 14 residues. CDR1 and CDR2 from the germline V gene are KGHSH and LQKENI. Trimming pared 1 base from V and 5 bases from J, leaving 10 bases between.

A few counts support this clonotype. The rearrangement joins TRBV12-5 to TRBJ2-1; the match to TRBD2 covers 11 bases. The CDR3 extends over 21 amino acids. V lost 0 bases, J lost 1 base, and 14 bases stayed unmatched. CDR1 and CDR2 (germline): LGHNT, FRNRAP. The CDR3 sequence: CASGLVFWAPTSGSSYNEQFF. DNA for the CDR3: TGTGCTAGTGGTTTGGTATTTTGGGCACCAACTAGCGGGAGTTCCTACAATGAGCAGTTCTTC.